The clone carrying this T cell receptor beta chain was counted once. In the original processing: For nucleated cells, counts were estimated from reference gene primer amplification. Measured with immunoSEQ multiplex PCR; TCRdb has only the in-frame clones, and not every one. V, J and clone size derive from that table, while D and trimming were established from the DNA sequence. This sample has some 520,000 clones, with roughly nine tenths found just once. The CDR3 contains 15 residues. The germline V gene encodes CDR1 LGHDT and CDR2 YNNKEL (reference sequence). Trimming removed 1 base from V and 5 bases from J, with 12 bases in between. The record originates from a study of blood T cell repertoires in COVID-19.

The material sequenced was peripheral blood. The TCR originated in a man between 18 and 29 years old with COVID-19, enrolled during active disease. This rearrangement joins TRBV3-1 (or the pseudogene TRBV3-2) to TRBJ1-5, with a tentative D call TRBD1 (5 bases). CDR3 region: CASSQGATVHQPQHF. The CDR3 DNA reads as TGTGCCAGCAGCCAAGGGGCGACAGTCCATCAGCCCCAGCATTTT.